These T cell receptor beta chains were read from a single sample in a study of blood T cell repertoires in COVID-19. Generated by immunoSEQ multiplex PCR, the TCRdb table keeps only in-frame clones and is missing some. The sample records roughly 31,000 clones, 85% to 90% being singletons. Source material: peripheral blood. These receptors were taken from a man aged 55 to 69 with acute or convalescent COVID-19. Both conserved end residues are part of each CDR3. The D gene is left open where the match is weak.

V gene	D gene	J gene	CDR3 DNA	CDR3 protein
TRBV27	.	TRBJ1-3	TGTGCCAGCAGTTTAAGAGACTCTGGAAACACCATATATTTT	CASSLRDSGNTIYF
TRBV10-1	TRBD2	TRBJ2-1	TGCGCCAGCAGTGAGCCCAAAGGATTTCCGGGAGGCACCTACAATGAGCAGTTCTTC	CASSEPKGFPGGTYNEQFF
TRBV7-2	.	TRBJ1-1	TGTGCCAGCAGCTTCCAGGGGAACACTGAAGCTTTCTTT	CASSFQGNTEAFF
TRBV7-9	.	TRBJ2-6	TGTGCCAGCAGCTTATGGGCCTCTGGGGCCAACGTCCTGACTTTC	CASSLWASGANVLTF
TRBV15	.	TRBJ1-2	TGTGCCACCAGCAGAGCCCAGGGTGACGGCTACACCTTC	CATSRAQGDGYTF
TRBV15	.	TRBJ1-2	TGTGCCACCAGCACCAACAGGGAAGGCTATGGCTACACCTTC	CATSTNREGYGYTF
TRBV3-1/TRBV3-2	.	TRBJ1-4	TGTGCCAGCAGCCATAGACAGCGCCTTTCCCCTAACAAAAATGAAAAACTGTTTTTT	CASSHRQRLSPNKNEKLFF
TRBV5-1	TRBD1	TRBJ2-7	TGCGCCAGCAGCGTGGGGACAGGCAAATCGCTCTCCTACGAGCAGTACTTC	CASSVGTGKSLSYEQYF
TRBV28	.	TRBJ1-2	.	CASSTSGAGIYGYTF
TRBV27	.	TRBJ2-2	TGTGCCAGCAGTTTACGGGGGACCGGGGAGCTGTTTTTT	CASSLRGTGELFF
TRBV6-5	.	TRBJ1-2	TGTGCCAGCAGTTACTCGGTGCAGGGGAACTATGGCTACACCTTC	CASSYSVQGNYGYTF
TRBV5-1	.	TRBJ1-4	TGCGCCAGCAGCCGCGAGTGGGGGCAGGATGAAAAACTGTTTTTT	CASSREWGQDEKLFF
TRBV19	.	TRBJ1-3	TGTGCCAGTAGTATATTACAGGGTAGTGGAAACACCATATATTTT	CASSILQGSGNTIYF
TRBV30	TRBD2	TRBJ2-2	TGTGCCTGGAGAAAGGATGGGGGACTAGCGGGCCGGGGGACCGGGGAGCTGTTTTTT	CAWRKDGGLAGRGTGELFF
TRBV15	.	TRBJ2-5	TGTGCCACCAGCAGAGATGGGCGAAGTGAAGAGACCCAGTACTTC	CATSRDGRSEETQYF
TRBV5-1	TRBD1	TRBJ2-5	TGCGCCAGCAGCCCGGGACAGGGAGGATTGGAGACCCAGTACTTC	CASSPGQGGLETQYF
TRBV7-6	.	TRBJ1-1	TGTGCCAGCAGCTTAGATCAGATCGGGGTGAACACTGAAGCTTTCTTT	CASSLDQIGVNTEAFF
TRBV18	.	TRBJ1-4	TGTGCCAGCTCATGGACAAGGAATGAAAAACTGTTTTTT	CASSWTRNEKLFF
TRBV19	.	TRBJ2-3	TGTGCCAGTAGTAAGACTAGGGATCGCACAGATACGCAGTATTTT	CASSKTRDRTDTQYF